The 19 T cell receptor beta chains below were found in one sample sequenced in a study of blood T cells in healthy people across ages. The use of a sample-barcoded 5' primer and a J-beta primer mix characterized a second PCR of 7 to 11 cycles. TCRdb ran MiXCR on the 5' RACE reads and lists one entry per CDR3 protein. The sample includes approximately 830,000 distinct CDR3 sequences, approximately 65% of them seen just once. The material sequenced was blood. The receptors derive from a man aged 30 to 45 in good health.

The chain recombines TRBV29-1 with TRBJ2-3; D may be TRBD1 (6 bases). Germline V CDR1 and CDR2: SQVTM, ANQGSEA. This CDR3 has 15 residues. V lost 4 bases to trimming and J lost 0 bases, with 14 bases between them. The CDR3 DNA reads as TGCAGCGTTGGGGACACGAGGCTAAGCACAGATACGCAGTATTTT. Encoded protein: CSVGDTRLSTDTQYF.

This clonotype is a singleton in its sample. This chain joins TRBV4-1 and TRBJ2-3; 7 positions agree with TRBD2. This CDR3 region has 14 residues. Germline V gives CDR1 MGHRA, CDR2 YSYEKL. V shed 3 bases and J 11 bases; nucleotides not matched to a gene: 11. The CDR3 loop is CASSQAFWPGGQYF. Here the CDR3 DNA reads TGCGCCAGCAGCCAGGCCTTCTGGCCGGGGGGGCAGTATTTT.

J is TRBJ2-1 and V is TRBV4-2; D is uncertain. V lost 1 base and J lost 5, with 9 bases in between. Germline V gene data show CDR1 as LGHNA and CDR2 as YNFKEQ. This CDR3 is built from 14 residues. The CDR3 protein is CASSQGVGDNEQFF. As DNA, the CDR3 is TGTGCCAGCAGCCAAGGGGTTGGAGACAATGAGCAGTTCTTC.

The rearrangement uses TRBV6-2 or TRBV6-3 and TRBJ1-1, with D unclear. V shed 7 bases and J shed 0 bases, with 15 bases lying between them. Germline lookup yields CDR1 MNHEY and CDR2 SVGEGT. The CDR3 is made up of 15 amino acids. Here the CDR3 reads CASNNREGVNTEAFF. The DNA for the CDR3 is TGTGCCAGCAATAACCGCGAAGGCGTGAACACTGAAGCTTTCTTT.

The chain employs TRBV5-1 and TRBJ2-2, with D tentatively TRBD2 (6 bases). The V gene lost 2 bases and the J gene lost 1 base, with 15 bases spanning the gap. The CDR3 has 17 residues. CDR1 and CDR2 (germline): SGHRS, YFSETQ. The CDR3 DNA reads TGCGCCAGCAGCTTCCCCGGGACTGACTTGAACACCGGGGAGCTGTTTTTT. It specifies CASSFPGTDLNTGELFF.

In this sample, this clonotype turned up once. Here the CDR3 DNA reads TGTGCCAGCAGCGAACGGGGCTCCTATAATTCACCCCTCCACTTT. Its translation is CASSERGSYNSPLHF. The chain has TRBV9 and TRBJ1-6; D is undetermined. Germline CDR1 reads SGDLS; CDR2 reads YYNGEE. Trimming removed 3 bases from V and 0 bases from J, with 7 bases in between. The CDR3 sequence is 15 residues long.

This clonotype was seen more than once but under ten times. V and J are TRBV10-3 and TRBJ2-5; D may be TRBD1 (6 bases). This CDR3 has 15 amino acids. CDR1 and CDR2 (germline): ENHRY, SYGVKD. V was pared by 7 bases and J by 11 bases, with 26 bases between. Here the CDR3 DNA reads TGTGCCATCACTAACGGACAGCCCTCTCCCGCTCATCAGTACTTC. Its translation is CAITNGQPSPAHQYF.

This clonotype has more than one count but fewer than ten. The V gene is TRBV28, the J gene TRBJ2-7; D perhaps matches TRBD1 (6 bases). Germline loops: CDR1 MDHEN, CDR2 SYDVKM. CDR3 length: 14 residues. The ends were cut back, 8 bases at V and 7 bases at J, with 21 bases in the middle. CDR3 DNA: TGTGCCAGCGGTTCGTTAACAGGGCCTCATGAGCAGTACTTC. This gives the protein CASGSLTGPHEQYF.

This chain links TRBV7-2 with TRBJ2-3; tentatively, D is TRBD2 (7 bases). CDR1 and CDR2 from the germline V gene are SGHTA and FQGNSA. The CDR3 has 17 amino acids. The germline V and J ends were trimmed by 1 base and 2 bases, with 16 bases remaining between them. CDR3: CASSLVGGGAATDTQYF. The CDR3, as DNA: TGTGCCAGCAGCTTAGTTGGGGGGGGCGCCGCCACAGATACGCAGTATTTT. Full variable domain (missing parts from reference TRBV7-2 and TRBJ2-3): GAGVSQSPSNKVTEKGKDVELRCDPISGHTALYWYRQSLGQGLEFLIYFQGNSAPDKSGLPSDRFSAERTGGSVSTLTIQRTQQEDSAVYLCASSLVGGGAATDTQYFGPGTRLTVL.

CDR3 region: CASSPTGAAQETQYF. The CDR3 bases are TGTGCCAGCAGCCCCACCGGGGCAGCACAAGAGACCCAGTACTTC. The chain uses TRBV7-2 and TRBJ2-5; D tentatively reads TRBD1 or TRBD2 (5 bases each). The CDR3 contains 15 residues. Germline CDR1 reads SGHTA; CDR2 reads FQGNSA. With 5 bases removed from V and 2 bases from J, the gap between germline ends came to 15 bases. Using reference TRBV7-2 and TRBJ2-5 for the parts outside the CDR3, the full variable domain is GAGVSQSPSNKVTEKGKDVELRCDPISGHTALYWYRQSLGQGLEFLIYFQGNSAPDKSGLPSDRFSAERTGGSVSTLTIQRTQQEDSAVYLCASSPTGAAQETQYFGPGTRLLVL.

This rearrangement joins TRBV7-7 to TRBJ2-5; D is ambiguous. The CDR3 loop spans 15 amino acids. Germline V lookup: CDR1 SSHAT, CDR2 FNYEAQ (reference sequence). DNA of the CDR3: TGTGCTAGCTCACCCTCCGGGCTGTACCAAGAGACCCAGTACTTC. Translated: CASSPSGLYQETQYF.

This chain links TRBV20-1 with TRBJ1-6, with 7 bases fitting TRBD1. Germline lookup yields CDR1 DFQATT and CDR2 SNEGSKA (reference sequence). With V trimmed by 2 bases and J by 10 bases, 8 bases remained unmatched. The CDR3 runs 14 residues. CDR3 amino acids: CSARTGDGRSPLHF. CDR3 nucleotide sequence: TGCAGTGCTAGAACAGGGGATGGGAGATCACCCCTCCACTTT.

In DNA, the CDR3 is TGTGCCAGCAGCTCGGACAGGGGCGAAAACATTCAGTACTTC. This codes for CASSSDRGENIQYF. The rearrangement links TRBV7-2 to TRBJ2-4; 9 nucleotides agree with TRBD1. The CDR3 consists of 14 residues. The ends lost 4 bases at V and 5 bases at J; junction bases unmatched: 3. Germline CDR1 and CDR2: SGHTA and FQGNSA. Complete variable domain (other parts from reference TRBV7-2 and TRBJ2-4): GAGVSQSPSNKVTEKGKDVELRCDPISGHTALYWYRQSLGQGLEFLIYFQGNSAPDKSGLPSDRFSAERTGGSVSTLTIQRTQQEDSAVYLCASSSDRGENIQYFGAGTRLSVL.

The CDR3 sequence is CSVNRELFQFF. CDR3 nucleotide sequence: TGCAGCGTTAACCGGGAACTTTTTCAGTTCTTC. This rearrangement joins TRBV29-1 to TRBJ2-1; D is perhaps TRBD2 (5 bases). CDR3 size: 11 residues. The V gene lost 5 bases and the J gene lost 13 bases, with 15 bases spanning the gap. Germline V gene data show CDR1 as SQVTM and CDR2 as ANQGSEA.

V is TRBV12-3 or TRBV12-4 and J is TRBJ1-4; 7 nucleotides align to TRBD1. The trim removed 6 bases at V and 8 bases at J, leaving 9 bases unmatched. The CDR3 covers 14 residues. The CDR3: CASSATGFSEKLFF. For the CDR3, the DNA is TGTGCCAGCAGCGCGACAGGGTTTAGCGAAAAACTGTTTTTT.

The sample holds a few counts of this clonotype. The rearrangement joins TRBV6-4 to TRBJ2-5; D not certain. The CDR3 totals 13 residues. Germline values: CDR1 MRHNA, CDR2 SNTAGT. V lost 4 bases and J 6 bases, leaving 12 bases between the germline ends. The CDR3 bases are TGTGCCAGCAGTGCTATGACGGGTCAGACCCAGTACTTC. Translating it yields CASSAMTGQTQYF.

DNA for the CDR3: TGCAGTGCTAGAGATCCGGCTAGCTACGAGCAGTACTTC. The encoded protein is CSARDPASYEQYF. This sequence joins TRBV20-1 and TRBJ2-5; D is ambiguous. The DNA end is more similar to TRBJ2-7, so the J call may be wrong. CDR3 length equals 13 residues. Germline CDR1 DFQATT, CDR2 SNEGSKA (reference sequence).

In DNA, the CDR3 is TGCAGTGCTAGTCTAGCGGCTACGTTCTTC. This translates into CSASLAATFF. The V and J genes are TRBV20-1 and TRBJ2-1, with 7 positions matching TRBD2. CDR1 and CDR2 from the germline V gene are DFQATT and SNEGSKA (reference sequence). This CDR3 region has 10 residues. V lost 3 bases and J lost 15; bases outside the gene matches: 5.

The chain carries TRBV28 and TRBJ2-5; TRBD1 matches at 8 bases. The end of the DNA is better explained by TRBJ2-7, so the J call may be wrong. Germline V lookup: CDR1 MDHEN, CDR2 SYDVKM. This CDR3 has 15 residues. This chain's CDR3 is CASSPGQGNQHEQYF. CDR3 DNA sequence: TGTGCCAGCAGCCCTGGACAGGGTAATCAGCACGAGCAGTACTTC.